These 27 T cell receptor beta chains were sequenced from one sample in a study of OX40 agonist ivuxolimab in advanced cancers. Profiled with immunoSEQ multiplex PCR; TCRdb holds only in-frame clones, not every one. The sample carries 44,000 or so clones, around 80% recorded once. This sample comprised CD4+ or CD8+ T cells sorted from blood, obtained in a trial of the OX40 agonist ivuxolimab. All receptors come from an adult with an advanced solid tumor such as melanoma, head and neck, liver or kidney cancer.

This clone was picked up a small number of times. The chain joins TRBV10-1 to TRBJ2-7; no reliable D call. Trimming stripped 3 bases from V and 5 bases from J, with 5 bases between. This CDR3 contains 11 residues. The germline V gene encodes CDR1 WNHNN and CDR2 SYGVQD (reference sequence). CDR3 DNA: TGCGCCAGCAGTGAAAGTGACGAGCAGTACTTC. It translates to CASSESDEQYF.

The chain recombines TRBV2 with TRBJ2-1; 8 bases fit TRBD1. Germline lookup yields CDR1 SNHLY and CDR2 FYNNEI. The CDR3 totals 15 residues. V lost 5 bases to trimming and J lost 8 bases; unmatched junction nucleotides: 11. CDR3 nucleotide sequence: TGTGCCAGCAGTCCTTTAGGACAGGGCTTCGATGAGCAGTTCTTC. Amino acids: CASSPLGQGFDEQFF.

The CDR3 region is CASSVDRVPHEQYF. CDR3 coding DNA: TGTGCCAGCAGCGTAGACCGGGTACCCCACGAGCAGTACTTC. The chain has TRBV9 and TRBJ2-7; D ambiguous. The CDR3 extends over 14 amino acids. Germline loops: CDR1 SGDLS, CDR2 YYNGEE. Trimming took 0 bases from V and 5 from J, leaving 12 bases between them.

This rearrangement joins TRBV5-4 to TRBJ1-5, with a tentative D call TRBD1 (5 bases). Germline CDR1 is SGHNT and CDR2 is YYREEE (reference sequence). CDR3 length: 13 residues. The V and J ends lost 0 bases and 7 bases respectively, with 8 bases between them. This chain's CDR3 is CASSLAGYQPQHF. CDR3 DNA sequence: TGTGCCAGCAGCTTGGCAGGGTACCAGCCCCAGCATTTT.

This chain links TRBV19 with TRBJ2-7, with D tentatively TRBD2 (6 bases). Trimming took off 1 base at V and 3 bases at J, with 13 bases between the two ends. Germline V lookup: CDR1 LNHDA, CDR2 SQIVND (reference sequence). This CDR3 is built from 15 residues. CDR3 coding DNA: TGTGCCAGTAGTATAGTTCCCGGGGGTTACTACGAGCAGTACTTC. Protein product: CASSIVPGGYYEQYF.

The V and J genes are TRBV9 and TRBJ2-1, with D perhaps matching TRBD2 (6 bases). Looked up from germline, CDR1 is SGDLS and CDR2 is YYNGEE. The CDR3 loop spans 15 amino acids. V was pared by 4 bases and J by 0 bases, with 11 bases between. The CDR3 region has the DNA TGTGCCAGCAGCACACGACTAGTCTCCTACAATGAGCAGTTCTTC. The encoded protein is CASSTRLVSYNEQFF.

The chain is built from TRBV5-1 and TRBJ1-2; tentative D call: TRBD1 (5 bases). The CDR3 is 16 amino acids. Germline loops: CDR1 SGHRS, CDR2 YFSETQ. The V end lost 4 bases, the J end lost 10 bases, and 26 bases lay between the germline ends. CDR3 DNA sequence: TGCGCCAGCAGCCGGGAGATGGGAACAGGATCTCGGTCCTACACCTTC. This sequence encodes CASSREMGTGSRSYTF.

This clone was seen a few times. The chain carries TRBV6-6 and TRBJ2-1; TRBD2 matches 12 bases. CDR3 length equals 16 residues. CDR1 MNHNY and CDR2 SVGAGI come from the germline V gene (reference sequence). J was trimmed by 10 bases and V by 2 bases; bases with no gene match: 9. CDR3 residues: CASSYPWTSGIGEQFF. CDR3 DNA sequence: TGTGCCAGCAGTTACCCTTGGACTAGCGGGATTGGGGAGCAGTTCTTC.

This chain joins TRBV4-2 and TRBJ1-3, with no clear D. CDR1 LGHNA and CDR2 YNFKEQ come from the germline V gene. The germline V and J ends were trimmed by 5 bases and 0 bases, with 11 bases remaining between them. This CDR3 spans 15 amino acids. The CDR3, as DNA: TGTGCCAGCAGCTTGTCCAGTCACTCTGGAAACACCATATATTTT. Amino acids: CASSLSSHSGNTIYF.

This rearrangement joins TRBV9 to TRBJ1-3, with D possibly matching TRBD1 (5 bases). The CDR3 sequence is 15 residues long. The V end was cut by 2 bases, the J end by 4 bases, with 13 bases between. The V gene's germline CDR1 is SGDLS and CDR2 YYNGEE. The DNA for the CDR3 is TGTGCCAGCAGCGTCCAAACAGGTTCCGGAAACACCATATATTTT. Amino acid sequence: CASSVQTGSGNTIYF. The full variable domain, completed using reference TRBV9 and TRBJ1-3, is DSGVTQTPKHLITATGQRVTLRCSPRSGDLSVYWYQQSLDQGLQFLIQYYNGEERAKGNILERFSAQQFPDLHSELNLSSLELGDSALYFCASSVQTGSGNTIYFGEGSWLTVV.

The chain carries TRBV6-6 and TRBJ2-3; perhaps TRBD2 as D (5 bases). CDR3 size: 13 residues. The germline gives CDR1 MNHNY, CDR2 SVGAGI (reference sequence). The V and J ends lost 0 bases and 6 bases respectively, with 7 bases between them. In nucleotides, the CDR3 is TGTGCCAGCAGTTACTCTACGGGGGATACGCAGTATTTT. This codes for CASSYSTGDTQYF.

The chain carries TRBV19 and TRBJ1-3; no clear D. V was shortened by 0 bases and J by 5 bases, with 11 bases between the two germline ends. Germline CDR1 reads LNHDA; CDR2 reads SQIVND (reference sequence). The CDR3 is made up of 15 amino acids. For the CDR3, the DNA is TGTGCCAGTAGTATAGATGACCGCGACAGAAACACCATATATTTT. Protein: CASSIDDRDRNTIYF.

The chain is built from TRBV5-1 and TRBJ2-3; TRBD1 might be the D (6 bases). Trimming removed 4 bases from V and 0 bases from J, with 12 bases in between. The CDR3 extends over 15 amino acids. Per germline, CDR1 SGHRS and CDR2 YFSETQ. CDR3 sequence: CASSPRGPSTDTQYF. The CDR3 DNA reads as TGCGCCAGCAGCCCCAGGGGTCCTAGCACAGATACGCAGTATTTT.

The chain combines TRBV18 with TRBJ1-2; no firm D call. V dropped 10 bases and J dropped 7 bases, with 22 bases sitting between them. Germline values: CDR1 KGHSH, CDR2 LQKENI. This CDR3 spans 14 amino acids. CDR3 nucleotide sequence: TGTGCCACCACGGACCTACCTCTGGGAGGTGGCTACACCTTC. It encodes CATTDLPLGGGYTF.

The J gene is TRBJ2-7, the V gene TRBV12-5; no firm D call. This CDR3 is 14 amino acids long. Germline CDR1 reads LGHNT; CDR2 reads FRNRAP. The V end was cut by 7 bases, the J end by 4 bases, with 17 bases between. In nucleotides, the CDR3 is TGTGCTAGTGCCGAGCTAGGTCTGAGATACGAGCAGTACTTC. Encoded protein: CASAELGLRYEQYF.

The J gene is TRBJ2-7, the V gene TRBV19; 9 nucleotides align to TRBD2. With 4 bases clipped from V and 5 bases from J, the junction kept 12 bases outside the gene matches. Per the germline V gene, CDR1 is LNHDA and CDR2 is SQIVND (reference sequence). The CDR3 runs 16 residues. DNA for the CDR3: TGTGCCAGTAGTACGTACTCCGGGACTAGCCTTCACGAGCAGTACTTC. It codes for CASSTYSGTSLHEQYF.

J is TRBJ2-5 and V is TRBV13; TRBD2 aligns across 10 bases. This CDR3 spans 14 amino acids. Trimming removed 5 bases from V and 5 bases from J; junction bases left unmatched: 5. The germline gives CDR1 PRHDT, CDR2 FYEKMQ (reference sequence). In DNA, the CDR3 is TGTGCCAGCAGCCCCGTAGCGGGAGGCGAGACCCAGTACTTC. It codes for CASSPVAGGETQYF.

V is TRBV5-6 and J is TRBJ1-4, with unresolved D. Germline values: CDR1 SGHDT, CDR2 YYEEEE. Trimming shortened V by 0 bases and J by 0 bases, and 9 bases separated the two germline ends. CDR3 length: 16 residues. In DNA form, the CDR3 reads TGTGCCAGCAGCTTGGACGGCAGAGCAACTAATGAAAAACTGTTTTTT. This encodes CASSLDGRATNEKLFF.

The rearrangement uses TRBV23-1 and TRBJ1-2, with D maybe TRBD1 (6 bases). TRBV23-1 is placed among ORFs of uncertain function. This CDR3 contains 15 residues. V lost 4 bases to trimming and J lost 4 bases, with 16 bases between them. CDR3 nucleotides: TGCGCCAGCAGTCTTTATGACAGGTTCATCTATGGCTACACCTTC. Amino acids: CASSLYDRFIYGYTF.

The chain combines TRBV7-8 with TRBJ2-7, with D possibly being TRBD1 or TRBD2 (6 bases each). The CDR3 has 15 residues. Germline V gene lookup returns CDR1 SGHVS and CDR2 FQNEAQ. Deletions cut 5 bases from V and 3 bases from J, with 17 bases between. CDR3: CASSPQSGAYYEQYF. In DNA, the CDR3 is TGTGCCAGCAGCCCCCAATCGGGGGCCTACTACGAGCAGTACTTC.

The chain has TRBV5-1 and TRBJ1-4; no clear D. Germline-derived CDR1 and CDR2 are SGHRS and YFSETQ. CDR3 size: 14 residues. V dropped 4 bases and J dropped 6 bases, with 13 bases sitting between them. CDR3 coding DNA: TGCGCCAGCAGCCCTTGGCGGACCGATGAAAAACTGTTTTTT. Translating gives CASSPWRTDEKLFF. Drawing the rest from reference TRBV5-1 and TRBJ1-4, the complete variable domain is KAGVTQTPRYLIKTRGQQVTLSCSPISGHRSVSWYQQTPGQGLQFLFEYFSETQRNKGNFPGRFSGRQFSNSRSEMNVSTLELGDSALYLCASSPWRTDEKLFFGSGTQLSVL.

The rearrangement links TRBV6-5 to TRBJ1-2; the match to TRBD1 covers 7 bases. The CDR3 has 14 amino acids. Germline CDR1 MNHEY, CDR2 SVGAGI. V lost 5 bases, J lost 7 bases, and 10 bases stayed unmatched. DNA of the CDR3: TGTGCCAGCAGTCCTCGGGACAGCAACCGTGGCTACACCTTC. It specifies CASSPRDSNRGYTF.

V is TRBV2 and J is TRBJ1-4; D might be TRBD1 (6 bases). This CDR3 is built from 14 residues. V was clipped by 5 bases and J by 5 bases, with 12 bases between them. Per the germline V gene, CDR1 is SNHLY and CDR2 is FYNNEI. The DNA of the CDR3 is TGTGCCAGCAGTATGGGACATAAGAATGAAAAACTGTTTTTT. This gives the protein CASSMGHKNEKLFF.

DNA for the CDR3: TGCGCCAGCAGCTTGGCCGGAGGGGGCAGGAACACTGAAGCTTTCTTT. This codes for CASSLAGGGRNTEAFF. This chain connects TRBV5-1 to TRBJ1-1; 7 bases are shared with TRBD1. CDR1 SGHRS and CDR2 YFSETQ come from the germline V gene. The CDR3 covers 16 residues. After removal of 0 bases from V and 1 base from J, the junction contained 6 bases not matched to a gene.

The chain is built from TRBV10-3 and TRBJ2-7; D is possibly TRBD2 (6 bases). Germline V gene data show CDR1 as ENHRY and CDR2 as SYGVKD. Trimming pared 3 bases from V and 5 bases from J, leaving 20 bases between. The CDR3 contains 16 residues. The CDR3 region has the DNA TGTGCCATCAGTGAAAGCGGGTCGGGACTCTACCACGAGCAGTACTTC. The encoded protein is CAISESGSGLYHEQYF.

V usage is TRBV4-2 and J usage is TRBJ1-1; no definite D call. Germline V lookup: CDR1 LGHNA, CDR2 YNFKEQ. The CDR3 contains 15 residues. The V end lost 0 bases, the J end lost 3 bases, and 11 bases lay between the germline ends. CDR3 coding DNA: TGTGCCAGCAGCCAAGATCGGGCGGGGTACACTGAAGCTTTCTTT. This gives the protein CASSQDRAGYTEAFF.

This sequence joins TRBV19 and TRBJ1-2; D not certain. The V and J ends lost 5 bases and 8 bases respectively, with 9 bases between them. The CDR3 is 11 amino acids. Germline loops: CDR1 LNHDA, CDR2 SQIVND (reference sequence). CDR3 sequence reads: CASSFRQGYTF. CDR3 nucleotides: TGTGCCAGTAGTTTTAGGCAAGGCTACACCTTC.